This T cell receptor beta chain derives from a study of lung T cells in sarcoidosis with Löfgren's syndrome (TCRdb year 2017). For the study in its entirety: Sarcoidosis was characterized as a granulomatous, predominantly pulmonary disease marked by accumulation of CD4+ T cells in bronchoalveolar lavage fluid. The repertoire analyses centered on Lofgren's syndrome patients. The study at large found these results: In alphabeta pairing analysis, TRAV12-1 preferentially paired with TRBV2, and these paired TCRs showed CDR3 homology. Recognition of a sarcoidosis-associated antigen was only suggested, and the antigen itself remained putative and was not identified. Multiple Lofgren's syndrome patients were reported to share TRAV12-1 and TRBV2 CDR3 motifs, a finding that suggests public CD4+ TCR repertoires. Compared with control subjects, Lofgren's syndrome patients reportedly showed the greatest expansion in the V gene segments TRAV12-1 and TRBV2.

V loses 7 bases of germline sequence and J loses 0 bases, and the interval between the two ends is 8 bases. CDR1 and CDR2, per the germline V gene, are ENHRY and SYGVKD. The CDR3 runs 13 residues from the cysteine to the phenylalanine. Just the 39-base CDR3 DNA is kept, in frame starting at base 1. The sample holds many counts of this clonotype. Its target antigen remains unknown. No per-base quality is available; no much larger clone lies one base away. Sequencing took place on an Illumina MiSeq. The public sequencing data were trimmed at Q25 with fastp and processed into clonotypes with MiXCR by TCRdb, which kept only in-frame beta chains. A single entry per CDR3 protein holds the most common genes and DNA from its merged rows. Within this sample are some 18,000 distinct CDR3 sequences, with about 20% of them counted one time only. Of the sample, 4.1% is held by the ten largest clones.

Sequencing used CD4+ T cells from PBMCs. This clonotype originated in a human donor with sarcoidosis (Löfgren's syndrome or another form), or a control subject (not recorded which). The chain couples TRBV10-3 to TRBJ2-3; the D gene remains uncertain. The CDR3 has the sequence CAIKSPSTDTQYF. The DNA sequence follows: TGTGCCATCAAGTCCCCTAGCACAGATACGCAGTATTTT.